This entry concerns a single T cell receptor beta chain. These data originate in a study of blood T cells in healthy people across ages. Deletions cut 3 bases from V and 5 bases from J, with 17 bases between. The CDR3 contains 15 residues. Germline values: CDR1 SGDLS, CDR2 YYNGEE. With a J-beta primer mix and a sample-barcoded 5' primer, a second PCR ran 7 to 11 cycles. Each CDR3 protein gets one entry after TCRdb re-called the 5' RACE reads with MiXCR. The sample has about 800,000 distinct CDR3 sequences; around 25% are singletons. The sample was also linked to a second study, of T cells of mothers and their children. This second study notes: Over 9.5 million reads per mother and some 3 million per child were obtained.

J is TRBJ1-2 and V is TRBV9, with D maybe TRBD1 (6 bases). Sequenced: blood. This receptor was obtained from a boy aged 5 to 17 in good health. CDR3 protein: CASSGTGGRGYGYTF. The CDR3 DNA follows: TGTGCCAGCAGCGGTACCGGGGGCCGGGGGTATGGCTACACCTTC.